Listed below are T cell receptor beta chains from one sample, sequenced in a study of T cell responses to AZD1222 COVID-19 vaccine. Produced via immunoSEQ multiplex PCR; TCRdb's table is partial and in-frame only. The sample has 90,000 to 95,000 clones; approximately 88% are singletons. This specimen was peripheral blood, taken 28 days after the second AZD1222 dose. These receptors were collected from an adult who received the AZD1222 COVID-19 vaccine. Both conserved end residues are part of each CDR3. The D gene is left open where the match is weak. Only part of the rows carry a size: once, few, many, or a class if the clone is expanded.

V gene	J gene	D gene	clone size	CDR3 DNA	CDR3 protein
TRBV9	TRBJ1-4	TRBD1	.	TGTGCCAGCAGCGTGGAGGGGGCGGTTGGAGAAAAACTGTTTTTT	CASSVEGAVGEKLFF
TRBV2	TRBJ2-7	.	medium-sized	TGTGCCTCCGCGGCGGGCTACGAGCAGTACTTC	CASAAGYEQYF
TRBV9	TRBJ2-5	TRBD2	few	TGTGCCAGCAGCCTGGGACTAGGTTTCAGGGGACAAGAGACCCAGTACTTC	CASSLGLGFRGQETQYF
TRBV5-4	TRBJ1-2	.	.	TGTGCCAGCAGCTCCCCCAACTCCCTGGGGACCTTC	CASSSPNSLGTF
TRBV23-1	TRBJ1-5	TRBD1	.	TGCGCCAGCAGTCAATCCCATGGGACAGGGGGCAATCAGCCCCAGCATTTT	CASSQSHGTGGNQPQHF
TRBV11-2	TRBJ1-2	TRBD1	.	TGTGCCAGCAGCTCATCCGGATACTCCGGGACAGGGAAGGGCTACACCTTC	CASSSSGYSGTGKGYTF
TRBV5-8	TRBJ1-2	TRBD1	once	TGTGCCAGCAGGTCGCCGGCAGGGGGAAGCTATGGCTACACCTTC	CASRSPAGGSYGYTF
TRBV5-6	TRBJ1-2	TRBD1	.	TGTGCCAGCAGCGAAGGGACAGGGGGCGGCTATGGCTACACCTTC	CASSEGTGGGYGYTF
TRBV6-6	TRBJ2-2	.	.	TGTGCCAGCAACCCGACAGGACCCACCGGGGAGCTGTTTTTT	CASNPTGPTGELFF
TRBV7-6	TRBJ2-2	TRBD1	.	TGTGCCAGCAGTACCGGGACAGGGCTTCCCAGCACCGGGGAGCTGTTTTTT	CASSTGTGLPSTGELFF
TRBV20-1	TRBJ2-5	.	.	TGCAGTGCTAGTCGAGTGCGAGAGACCCAGTACTTC	CSASRVRETQYF
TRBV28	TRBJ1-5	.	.	TGTGCCAGCAGTTCTCCGGCAGGACAGCCCCAGCATTTT	CASSSPAGQPQHF
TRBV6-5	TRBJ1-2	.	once	TGTGCCAGCAGTTACGGTCCAGTGTATGGCTACACCTTC	CASSYGPVYGYTF
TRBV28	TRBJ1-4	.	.	TGTGCCAGCACTCCCCAAACCCATACTAATGAAAAACTGTTTTTT	CASTPQTHTNEKLFF
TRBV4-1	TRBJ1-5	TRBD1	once	TGCGCCAGCAGGCAGACAGGGCCTAATCAGCCCCAGCATTTT	CASRQTGPNQPQHF
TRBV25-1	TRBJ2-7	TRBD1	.	TGTGCCAGCAGTGAGACAGACAGGGGCGCCTACGAGCAGTACTTC	CASSETDRGAYEQYF
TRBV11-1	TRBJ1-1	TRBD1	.	TGTGCCAGCAGCCGGGGACAGGGCGGCGTCACTGAAGCTTTCTTT	CASSRGQGGVTEAFF
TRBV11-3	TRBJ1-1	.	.	TGTGCCAGCAGCTTAGGCGGAATTTTGAACACTGAAGCTTTCTTT	CASSLGGILNTEAFF
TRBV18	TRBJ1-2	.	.	TGTGCCAGCTCACCACAAGGGGGTCAAAGCTACACCTTC	CASSPQGGQSYTF
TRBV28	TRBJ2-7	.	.	TGTGCCAGCAGTCACCGACCCTACGAGCAGTACTTC	CASSHRPYEQYF
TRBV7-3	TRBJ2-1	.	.	TGTGCCAGCAGCTTAACTTCGGTCGGAACTTGGGGCAATGAGCAGTTCTTC	CASSLTSVGTWGNEQFF
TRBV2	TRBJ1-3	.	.	TGTGCCAGCAGGGGGGACTCTGGAAACACCATATATTTT	CASRGDSGNTIYF
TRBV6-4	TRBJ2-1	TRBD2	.	TGTGCCAGCAGTGACTCAGCGGGGGGCTACAATGAGCAGTTCTTC	CASSDSAGGYNEQFF
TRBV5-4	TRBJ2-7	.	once	TGTGCCAGCAGCTTGGTCCCTGGAGCGGCCCGGAGCTCCTACGAGCAGTACTTC	CASSLVPGAARSSYEQYF
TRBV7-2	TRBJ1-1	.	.	TGTGCCAGCAGCTTAGGGAGGGCCACTGAAGCTTTCTTT	CASSLGRATEAFF
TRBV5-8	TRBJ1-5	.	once	TGTGCCAGCAGCCCGACAGGCGGGCATAGCAATCAGCCCCAGCATTTT	CASSPTGGHSNQPQHF
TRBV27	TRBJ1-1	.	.	TGTGCCAGCAGGGCACCAGGGCCGAACACTGAAGCTTTCTTT	CASRAPGPNTEAFF
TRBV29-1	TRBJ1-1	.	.	TGCAGCGTTGATAAGGGGGAGAACACTGAAGCTTTCTTT	CSVDKGENTEAFF
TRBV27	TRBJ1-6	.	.	TGTGCCAGCAGTAACCGGGCGGGTATGGGATCACCCCTCCACTTT	CASSNRAGMGSPLHF
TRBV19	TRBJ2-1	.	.	TGTGCCACCGAAACAGGGTTTGGTACCGGGACGAACGGCAATGAGCAGTTCTTC	CATETGFGTGTNGNEQFF
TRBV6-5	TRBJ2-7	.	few	TGTGCCAGCAGTTACTCGCCAGGGCAGGACGAGCAGTACTTC	CASSYSPGQDEQYF
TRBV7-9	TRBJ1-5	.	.	TGTGCCAGCAGCACGATTGGGACGAGCAATCAGCCCCAGCATTTT	CASSTIGTSNQPQHF
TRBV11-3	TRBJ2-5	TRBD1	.	TGTGCCAGCAGCTTAGGGACAGGGTCGGAGACCCAGTACTTC	CASSLGTGSETQYF
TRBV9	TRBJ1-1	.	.	TGTGCCAGCAGCGTAGCCCCCAGCACTGAAGCTTTCTTT	CASSVAPSTEAFF
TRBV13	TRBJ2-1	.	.	TGTGCCAGCAGCTCGGACGTTGGAGGCAATGAGCAGTTCTTC	CASSSDVGGNEQFF
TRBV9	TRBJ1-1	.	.	TGTGCCAGCAGCGTAGAGGGGCCTGAAGCTTTCTTT	CASSVEGPEAFF
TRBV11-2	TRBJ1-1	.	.	TGTGCCAGCAGCTCCACGGACAGCGCGAACACTGAAGCTTTCTTT	CASSSTDSANTEAFF
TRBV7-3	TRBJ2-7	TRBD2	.	TGTGCCAGCAGCCCCCAGCGGGGGGAACCCTACGAGCAGTACTTC	CASSPQRGEPYEQYF
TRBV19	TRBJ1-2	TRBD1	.	TGTGCCAGTAGTAAGAGGAAGGGGACAGGGGGTACGGGCTATGGCTACACCTTC	CASSKRKGTGGTGYGYTF